Sequencing of this T cell receptor (beta chain) was carried out in a study of cytomegalovirus exposure and HLA in healthy donors (dated by TCRdb to about 2017). Regarding the research as a whole: According to an earlier analysis of a few hundred of the donors, about 179 million T cells yielded roughly 110 million unique TCR beta sequences and approximately 300 Gb of sequence data. Around 320 gigabases of sequencing data and approximately 85 million unique TCR sequences were included in an early release covering roughly 700 HLA-typed donors. Among the roughly 390 genotyped donors, roughly 80% belonged to the genetic ancestry cluster associated with self-reported Caucasian donors. The study aimed to test whether signatures of past pathogen exposure could be identified by cataloging public T cell receptors. The T cell repertoires of some 670 subjects were profiled by immunosequencing and related to cytomegalovirus serostatus. Along with the 666-subject first cohort, a separate validation cohort of over a hundred different subjects was used. High-throughput TCR immunosequencing, statistical association of individual TCRs with disease status, and machine learning were combined to predict cytomegalovirus infection status. A later analysis re-analyzed previously published TCR beta repertoires from several hundred donors and added high-resolution HLA genotyping to study TCR occurrence patterns. Rather than using new phenotypic data, the later analysis identified candidate immune exposures from TCR beta sequences and from how often those sequences occurred across donors. An earlier analysis of around 540 of the donors applied high-throughput TCR beta sequencing to assess whether each TCR beta V gene segment acted as functional or pseudogenic. Donor age, sex, ethnicity and CMV serostatus were compiled alongside the repertoire data. A later genetic analysis used genome-wide SNP genotypes for 398 of the 666 donors, treating that subset as a discovery cohort. Every repertoire in the discovery cohort had been generated on one and the same sequencing platform. HLA typing covered class I and class II loci at four-digit resolution. Typing coverage varied by locus: roughly 620-640 donors for A, B, C, DRB1 and DQB1; approximately 560 for DQA1; approximately 570 for DPA1; 450 to 480 for DPB1. Because of strong linkage in the cohort, four or five DR-DQ haplotypes were treated as single units for association and clustering. Among around 400 genotyped donors of the cohort, an average of 235,054 unique TCR beta nucleotide sequences were sequenced per donor, roughly 20% of them non-productive. Paper-wide results and their limitations: A total of 150 to 200 TCR beta chains were listed by the study as associated with cytomegalovirus. A further reported finding was that TCR beta sequences accurately predicted the HLA-A and HLA-B alleles for most subjects in the first cohort. In a later analysis, most CMV-associated TCR beta chains were found to appear HLA-restricted, with HLA associations seemingly driven largely by CMV exposure. The cohort was sequenced for TCR beta chains only, and without alpha or paired-chain data the features that could be detected were limited. Compared with the roughly 710-donor mean, donors in an Asian-associated ancestry cluster had fewer N-insertions in productive TCRs, according to a later genetic analysis. Because HLA typing was unavailable for some donors at each locus, only the typed subset was used in association tests. Correlated functional status among segregating V segments might reflect linkage disequilibrium, but an unknown experimental factor could not be ruled out. In vitro tests confirmed that three of the cytomegalovirus-associated TCR beta chains recognize cytomegalovirus antigens. According to a later analysis, TCR association rates differed among HLA loci, with DRB1 alleles showing the most associated TCRs and HLA-C alleles showing the fewest. A later genetic analysis associated a missense DCLRE1C variant with V-gene and J-gene trimming of TCR beta chains, and an independent cohort replicated the association. When HLA alleles, especially DR and DQ, strongly co-occurred, TCR associations were difficult to assign to individual alleles. According to the authors, the approach could potentially be generalized to other disease states and immunological phenotypes. Specific HLA alleles were associated with over 15,000 TCR beta sequences at a false discovery rate of 0.05 in a later analysis. The only immune exposure information available for the cohort was CMV serostatus. Most TCR sequences were observed very rarely across donors, whereas some public TCRs were present in many individuals. A group of highly shared sequence variants was considered likely to be a technical artifact of the sequencing pipeline. The 87-base-pair reads could not distinguish some IMGT-functional V segments, including TRBV6-2 and TRBV6-3, so those segments were excluded. Compared with equally common non-associated chains, HLA-associated TCR beta chains in a later analysis were more clonally expanded and had lower generation probabilities. Cytomegalovirus status was reported to be diagnosed by the classifier with high specificity and sensitivity in both the original and validation cohorts. Several of the top co-occurrence clusters appeared to be linked to parvovirus B19, influenza, CMV and Epstein-Barr virus, according to a later analysis. The presence/absence analyses assumed that sequencing depth was roughly uniform across donors, and that assumption may not be true. In an earlier analysis of approximately 590 of the donors, most TCR beta V segments appeared in productive rearrangements about 87% or about 30% of the time, broadly matching IMGT annotations. About 15 rarely observed V segments, including chromosome 9 orphons, were excluded from the earlier analysis of several hundred of the donors because counts were too low.

The method behind the library was the immunoSEQ multiplex PCR assay. A mixture of 60 forward primers for TCR Vbeta segments and 13 reverse primers for TCR Jbeta segments was used in the multiplex PCR. A multiplex PCR assay on genomic DNA amplified the CDR3 region of rearranged TCR beta genes. On the Illumina HiSeq System, the amplified TCR beta libraries were sequenced as 87-base-pair reads. Under the source paper's analysis protocol: In a later analysis, tens of millions of unique TCR beta chains were counted across the approximately 640 repertoires, and roughly 11 million of these chains were shared by at least two donors. Raw reads were error-corrected and collapsed into unique sequences with a nearest-neighbor algorithm that merged closely related sequences to remove PCR and sequencing errors. V, D and J gene segments were assigned by aligning CDR3 sequences to IMGT reference sequences. For a sequence to be retained, at least a six-nucleotide match to both a V gene segment and a J gene segment was required. Rearrangements were called productive when the CDR3 lacked stop codons and stayed in frame with V and J; all others were non-productive. CDR3 was defined according to IMGT convention as the region running from the second conserved V-encoded cysteine to the conserved J-encoded phenylalanine. The earlier analysis of about 500 of the donors excluded sequences that lacked an unambiguous match to a single V gene segment. An earlier analysis of a few hundred of the donors called V segments functional above 56.7% productive rearrangements and segregating when the between-donor standard deviation exceeded 5%. A statistical classification framework was developed to diagnose cytomegalovirus status using the catalog of TCR beta chain sequences. In a later analysis, TCR nucleotide sequences were compared against IMGT/GENE-DB human TR gene sequences so that V and J genes could be assigned. Using the TCRdist pipeline, a later analysis assigned CDR3 sequences along with most-parsimonious VDJ recombination scenarios. In a later analysis, each TCR beta chain was defined by its CDR3 amino acid sequence together with its V-gene family, and reads lacking a unique V-gene family were excluded. In a later analysis, 500 to 700 highly shared, low-generation-probability nucleotide sequences were removed to address suspected cross-contamination and a sequencing artifact. For each public chain, a later analysis derived a clonal expansion index from normalized ranks of inferred template counts within each repertoire. In a later analysis, generation probabilities were computed with a VDJ recombination model fitted to out-of-frame rearrangements, and the resulting probabilities were checked against IGoR. A later analysis scored TCR-TCR, TCR-HLA and TCR-CMV co-occurrence with hypergeometric tests, applying a repertoire-size bias correction to TCR pairs. False discovery rates were estimated in a later analysis by permuting HLA or CMV assignments 20 times. A later analysis grouped co-occurring TCRs with DBSCAN, adding TCRdist sequence similarity when clustering within HLA-allele-positive subsets. Co-occurrence clustering excluded repertoires with fewer than 30,000 or more than 120,000 public chains, plus five with anomalous nucleotide sharing. TCRdb limited this immuneACCESS table to in-frame rearrangements with V and J called. A share of clones is missing; checked studies link under half to unresolved V genes, and the rest is unexplained. V, J and clone size are taken as reported in that table, and D and trimming were inferred from the DNA itself. This sample lists 90,000 or so clones; 75% to 80% were detected once. Clones ranked in the top ten supply roughly 5.5% of the sample.

At the junction V is shortened by 4 bases and J by 5 bases, with 8 bases in between. From cysteine to phenylalanine, the CDR3 is 12 amino acids long. The DNA shown is the 36-base CDR3, in frame from base 1. Taken from the germline V gene (reference sequence), the CDR1 and CDR2 loops are SEHNR and FQNEAQ. The cohort consisted of some 730 healthy bone marrow donors. Cohort members were all nominally healthy when sampled, although unrecorded immune exposures were likely present. The donor was CMV seronegative and was included in the group of hundreds of seronegative cohort members. Every donor gave a peripheral blood sample, and the peripheral blood mononuclear cells from that sample were used for TCR beta sequencing. Genomic DNA was extracted from the blood cell samples with the Qiagen DNeasy Blood Extraction Kit. In the case of this clone: Its antigen target is currently unknown. No per-base quality is available; no much larger clone lies one base away.

Sequencing input: PBMCs. The receptor was derived from a female donor in good health and CMV-seronegative. The rearranged chain carries TRBV7-9 and TRBJ1-2; a tentative D call is TRBD1 (6 bases match). The CDR3 protein sequence reads: CASSSGEYGYTF. In nucleotide form, the sequence is TGTGCCAGCAGCTCAGGGGAATATGGCTACACCTTC.